This entry is about one T cell receptor (beta chain). At one boundary the junction diverges from the germline segment, which might be a read error. These data originate in a study of regulatory T cells in long-lasting Graves disease. Assembly of TCR beta libraries relied on iRepertoire HTBI primers together with Arm-PCR of CDR3 regions. TCRdb redid the calling of the multiplex PCR reads with MiXCR, one entry per CDR3 protein. The sample lists about 620,000 distinct CDR3 sequences, about 16% occurring once. The time point was: newly diagnosed GD, antithyroid drugs for less than 3 months. Scientists built the TCR library using RNA that was extracted from PBMCs. Graves' disease diagnoses followed American Thyroid Association guidelines. Germline V gene data show CDR1 as MGHRA and CDR2 as YSYEKL. CDR3 length: 13 amino acids. These same data were also listed under a study on T cells in Graves' hyperthyroidism and ophthalmopathy. That source notes: Ophthalmopathy was separated from stable hyperthyroidism by a 13 V-J model.

The V and J genes are TRBV4-1 and TRBJ2-5; D tentatively fits TRBD1 or TRBD2 (5 bases each). The specimen comprised peripheral blood mononuclear cells (PBMCs), sampled at new diagnosis, from a patient treated with antithyroid drugs. The clonotype originates from a woman in her thirties with Graves disease. The CDR3 nucleotides are TGCGCCAGCAGCCAGGGGACCCGTGAGACCCAGCACTTC. It yields the protein CASSQGTRETQHF.